This TCR beta chain was found in a study of blood T cells in healthy people across ages. Together with a sample-barcoded 5' primer, a J-beta primer mix was included in a second PCR lasting about 7 to 12 cycles. Each cDNA molecule, via a template-switch adaptor with 12 random nucleotides, was tagged. TCRdb reanalysed the 5' RACE reads using MiXCR and keeps one entry per CDR3 protein. Of some 1.5 million distinct CDR3 sequences in the sample, roughly 28% were seen once. Aged about 6 to 95, donors were systemically healthy Caucasians from Russia. Trimming at V came to 7 bases and at J to 6 bases, leaving 14 bases not matched to a gene. This CDR3 is built from 17 residues. The germline gives CDR1 LGHNT, CDR2 FRNRAP. The count of this clonotype is one.

V is TRBV12-5 and J is TRBJ2-3; 12 bases agree with TRBD2. Sequencing was carried out using blood. The origin of this receptor is a woman in her twenties or thirties in good health. CDR3 residues: CASAPVLAGGRTDTQYF. Written as DNA, the CDR3 is TGTGCTAGTGCCCCCGTGCTAGCGGGGGGGCGGACGGATACGCAGTATTTT. The full variable domain, in which reference TRBV12-5 and TRBJ2-3 provide the parts outside the CDR3, is DARVTQTPRHKVTEMGQEVTMRCQPILGHNTVFWYRQTMMQGLELLAYFRNRAPLDDSGMPKDRFSAEMPDATLATLKIQPSEPRDSAVYFCASAPVLAGGRTDTQYFGPGTRLTVL.